This T cell receptor beta chain was found in a study of response to subunit inactivated influenza vaccine. The study, taken as a whole, reports: Few new T cells, the authors suggested, are recruited by each seasonal influenza vaccination.

TCRdb redid the calling of the RT-PCR reads with MiXCR, one entry per CDR3 protein. Of 530,000 or so distinct CDR3 sequences in the sample, around 15% were seen once. The CDR3 runs to 14 residues. Germline V gene data show CDR1 as SGHAT and CDR2 as FQNNGV. Deletions cut 5 bases from V and 2 bases from J, with 13 bases between. Notes on this clonotype: Antigen unknown.

The V call is TRBV11-2, the J call TRBJ2-7, with no clear D. Sample: PBMCs from blood, taken approximately 13 days after vaccination. The receptor was isolated from a man aged 45-60 years who received an inactivated influenza vaccine. The CDR3: CASSPTIATYEQYF. The CDR3 nucleotides are TGTGCCAGCAGCCCCACGATCGCCACCTACGAGCAGTACTTC.